This T cell receptor (beta chain) was identified during a study of monozygotic twins with inflammatory bowel disease. This CDR3 is 15 amino acids long. The V gene's germline CDR1 is KGHSH and CDR2 LQKENI. One blood sample of approximately 2.7 ml was taken from each donor. TCRdb derives one entry per CDR3 protein from the 5' RACE reads, leaving out DNA. This repertoire includes over 120,000 distinct CDR3 sequences. What was sequenced was blood. The origin of this receptor is a human donor with ulcerative colitis or Crohn's disease, or a healthy co-twin of an affected twin (not recorded which). The V and J genes are TRBV18 and TRBJ2-5; there is no DNA to check the TCRdb D call of TRBD1. This chain's CDR3 is CASSPTGANRETQYF.